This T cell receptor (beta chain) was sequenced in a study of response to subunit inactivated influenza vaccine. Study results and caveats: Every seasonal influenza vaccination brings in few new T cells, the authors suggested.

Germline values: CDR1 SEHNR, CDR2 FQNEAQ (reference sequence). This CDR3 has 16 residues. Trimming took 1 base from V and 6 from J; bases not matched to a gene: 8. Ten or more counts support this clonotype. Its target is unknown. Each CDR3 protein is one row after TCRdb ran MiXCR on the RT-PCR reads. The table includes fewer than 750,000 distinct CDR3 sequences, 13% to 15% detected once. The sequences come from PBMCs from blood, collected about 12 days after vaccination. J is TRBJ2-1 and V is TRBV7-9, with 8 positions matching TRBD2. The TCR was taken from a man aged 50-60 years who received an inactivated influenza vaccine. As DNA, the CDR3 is TGTGCCAGCAGCTTAGGTCGGGGGGGATTCGTCAATGAGCAGTTCTTC. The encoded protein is CASSLGRGGFVNEQFF.